This T cell receptor (beta chain) was profiled in a study of blood T cell repertoires in COVID-19. About the research overall: Samples came from the United States, Italy and Spain, spanning acute and convalescent COVID-19. Sample material is recorded as cDNA or gDNA derived from T cells, B-cell-depleted T cells, or PBMCs.

The table came from immunoSEQ multiplex PCR; TCRdb's copy has only in-frame clones and leaves some out. The table includes approximately 250,000 clones, roughly 80% detected once. The sample was peripheral blood. The clonotype comes from a woman between 50 and 59 years old with acute or convalescent COVID-19.

The CDR3 DNA reads TGTGCCAGCAAGAGGACAGGGAGCTACGAGCAGTACTTC. Translating gives CASKRTGSYEQYF. The genes are TRBV6-5 and TRBJ2-7; 8 bases line up with TRBD1. The germline CDR1 and CDR2 sequences are MNHEY and SVGAGI. This CDR3 has 13 amino acids. The V segment lost 7 bases and the J segment 3 bases; nucleotides outside the gene matches: 5.